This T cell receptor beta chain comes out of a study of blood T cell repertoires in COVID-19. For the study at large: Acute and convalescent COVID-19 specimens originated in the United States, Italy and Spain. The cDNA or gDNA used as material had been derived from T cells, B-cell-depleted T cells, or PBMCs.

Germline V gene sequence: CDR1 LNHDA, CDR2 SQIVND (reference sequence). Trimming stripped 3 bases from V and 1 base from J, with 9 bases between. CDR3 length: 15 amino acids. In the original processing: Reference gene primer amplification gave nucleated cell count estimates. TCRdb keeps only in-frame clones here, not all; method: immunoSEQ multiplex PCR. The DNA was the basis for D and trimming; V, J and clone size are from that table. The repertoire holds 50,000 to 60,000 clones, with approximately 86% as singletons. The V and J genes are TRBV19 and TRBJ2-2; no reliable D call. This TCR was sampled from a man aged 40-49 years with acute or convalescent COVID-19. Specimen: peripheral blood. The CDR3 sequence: CASSIQRLNTGELFF. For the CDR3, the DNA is TGTGCCAGTAGTATTCAACGACTGAACACCGGGGAGCTGTTTTTT.